This T cell receptor (beta chain) was sequenced during a study of cytomegalovirus exposure and HLA in healthy donors. General study points: Relative to the roughly 700-donor mean, N-insertions were reportedly fewer in an Asian-associated ancestry cluster in a later analysis. Several top significant clusters appeared, in a later analysis, to be linked to common viral pathogens. Presence/absence results assume similar sequencing depth per donor, which may not hold. A later examination showed that TCR association rates differed by HLA locus, with DRB1 most and HLA-C fewest.

The V gene lost 4 bases and the J gene lost 1 base, with 16 bases spanning the gap. The CDR3 length is 16 residues. From germline, CDR1 is SGHVS and CDR2 FQNEAQ. Details on this clone: Antigen: not known.

Amplification used 60 Vbeta primers and 13 Jbeta primers. Sequenced by immunoSEQ multiplex PCR; TCRdb stores in-frame clones only, minus some. The sample carries roughly 100,000 clones, 78% recorded once. The V call is TRBV7-8, the J call TRBJ1-1; no firm D call. This receptor was identified in a woman aged 40 to 49 in good health and CMV-seronegative. Sequencing input: PBMCs. DNA of the CDR3: TGTGCCAGCAGCTCCGATCCACAGAAACCGAACACTGAAGCTTTCTTT. This sequence encodes CASSSDPQKPNTEAFF.